The 2 T cell receptor beta chains listed next were all sequenced from one sample in a study of T cell repertoires in MIS-A myocarditis (dated by TCRdb to the early 2020s). To prepare the library, the immunoSEQ multiplex PCR assay was applied. Not all clones reach the TCRdb copy of this immuneACCESS table, which keeps in-frame sequences only. Checked studies attribute under half of the gap to unresolved V genes and leave the rest unexplained. This sample holds over 700 clones; roughly 89% were observed only once. The ten biggest clones cover approximately 15% of the sample. Sequencing used pericardium tissue obtained at autopsy. The intended sense of this specimen's cell subset or site label: cardiac tissue sample (left or right ventricle, interventricular septum, or pericardium). Receptors were obtained from a man between 18 and 29 years old with fulminant myocarditis from multisystem inflammatory syndrome in adults (MIS-A) after COVID-19.

In DNA, the CDR3 is TGTGCCAGCAGCTTACTGACTAGCGGGGGCACAGATACGCAGTATTTT. Protein product: CASSLLTSGGTDTQYF. J is TRBJ2-3 and V is TRBV7-2, with 11 bases aligning to TRBD2. V lost 2 bases and J lost 1; bases outside the gene matches: 2. Germline CDR1 SGHTA, CDR2 FQGNSA. The CDR3 has 16 residues.

The chain combines TRBV19 with TRBJ2-3, with D maybe TRBD1 (6 bases). CDR1 and CDR2 from the germline V gene are LNHDA and SQIVND (reference sequence). The CDR3 loop spans 15 amino acids. The V end was cut by 7 bases, the J end by 2 bases, with 16 bases between. The CDR3 spells CASKGDGILTDTQYF. The CDR3 DNA reads as TGTGCCAGTAAGGGGGACGGGATACTCACAGATACGCAGTATTTT.